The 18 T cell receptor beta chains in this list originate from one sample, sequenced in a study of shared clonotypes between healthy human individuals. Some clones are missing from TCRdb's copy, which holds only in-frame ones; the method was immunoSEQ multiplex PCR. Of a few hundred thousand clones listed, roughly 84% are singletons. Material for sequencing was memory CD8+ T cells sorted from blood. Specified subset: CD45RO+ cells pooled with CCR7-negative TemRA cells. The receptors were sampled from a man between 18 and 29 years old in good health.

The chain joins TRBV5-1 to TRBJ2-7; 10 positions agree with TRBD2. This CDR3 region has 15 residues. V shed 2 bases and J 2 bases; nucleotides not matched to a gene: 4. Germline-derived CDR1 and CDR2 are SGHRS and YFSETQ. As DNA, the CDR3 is TGCGCCAGCAGCTTCGGGACTAGCGTTCCCTACGAGCAGTACTTC. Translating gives CASSFGTSVPYEQYF. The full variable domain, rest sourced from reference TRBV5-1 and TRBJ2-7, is KAGVTQTPRYLIKTRGQQVTLSCSPISGHRSVSWYQQTPGQGLQFLFEYFSETQRNKGNFPGRFSGRQFSNSRSEMNVSTLELGDSALYLCASSFGTSVPYEQYFGPGTRLTVT.

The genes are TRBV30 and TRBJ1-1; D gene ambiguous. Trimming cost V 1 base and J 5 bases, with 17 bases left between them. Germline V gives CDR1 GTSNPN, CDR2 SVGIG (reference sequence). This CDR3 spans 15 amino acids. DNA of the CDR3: TGTGCCTGGAGTGGATATAATGAGGTGTGGACTGAAGCTTTCTTT. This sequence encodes CAWSGYNEVWTEAFF. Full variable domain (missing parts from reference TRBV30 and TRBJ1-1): SQTIHQWPATLVQPVGSPLSLECTVEGTSNPNLYWYRQAAGRGLQLLFYSVGIGQISSEVPQNLSASRPQDRQFILSSKKLLLSDSGFYLCAWSGYNEVWTEAFFGQGTRLTVV.

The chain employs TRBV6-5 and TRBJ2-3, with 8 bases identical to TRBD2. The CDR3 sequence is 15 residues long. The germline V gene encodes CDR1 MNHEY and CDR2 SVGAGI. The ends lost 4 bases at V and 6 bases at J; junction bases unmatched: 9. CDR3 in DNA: TGTGCCAGCAGTTTCACTAGCGGAAGACGGGATACGCAGTATTTT. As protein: CASSFTSGRRDTQYF.

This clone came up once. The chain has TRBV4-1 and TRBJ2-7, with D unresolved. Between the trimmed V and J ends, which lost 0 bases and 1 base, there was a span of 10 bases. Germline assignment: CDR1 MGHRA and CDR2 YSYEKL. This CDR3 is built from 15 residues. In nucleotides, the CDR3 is TGCGCCAGCAGCCAAGATGGAAGTCATTCCTACGAGCAGTACTTC. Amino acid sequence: CASSQDGSHSYEQYF.

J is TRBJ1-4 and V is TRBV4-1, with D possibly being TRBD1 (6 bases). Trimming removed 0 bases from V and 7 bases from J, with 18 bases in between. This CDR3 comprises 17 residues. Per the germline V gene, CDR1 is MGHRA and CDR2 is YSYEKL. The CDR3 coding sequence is TGCGCCAGCAGCCAAGAGGGTACGGGGGGCGAGGGTGAAAAACTGTTTTTT. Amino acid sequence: CASSQEGTGGEGEKLFF.

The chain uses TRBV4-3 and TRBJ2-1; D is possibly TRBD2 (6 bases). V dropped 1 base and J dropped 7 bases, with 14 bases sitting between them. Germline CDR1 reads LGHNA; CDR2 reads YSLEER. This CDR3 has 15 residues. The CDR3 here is CASSQGGESRNEQFF. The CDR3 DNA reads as TGCGCCAGCAGCCAAGGGGGGGAGAGTCGGAATGAGCAGTTCTTC.

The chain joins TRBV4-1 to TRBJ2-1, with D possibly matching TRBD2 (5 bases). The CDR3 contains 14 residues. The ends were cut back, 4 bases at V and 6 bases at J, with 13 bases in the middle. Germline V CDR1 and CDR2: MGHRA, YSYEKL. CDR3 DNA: TGCGCCAGCAGCCCTCGAGCGGTCCTCAATGAGCAGTTCTTC. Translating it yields CASSPRAVLNEQFF.

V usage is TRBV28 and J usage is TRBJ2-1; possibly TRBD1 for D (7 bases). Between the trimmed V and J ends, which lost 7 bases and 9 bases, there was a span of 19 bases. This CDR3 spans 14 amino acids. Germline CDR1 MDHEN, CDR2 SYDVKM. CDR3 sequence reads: CASNQAGGGSEQFF. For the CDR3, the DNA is TGTGCCAGCAACCAAGCTGGAGGGGGCTCTGAGCAGTTCTTC.

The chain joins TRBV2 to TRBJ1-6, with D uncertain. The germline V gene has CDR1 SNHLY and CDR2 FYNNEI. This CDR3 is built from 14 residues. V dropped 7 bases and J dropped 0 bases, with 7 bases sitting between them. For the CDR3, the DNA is TGTGCCAGCACTGGGAGCTCCTATAATTCACCCCTCCACTTT. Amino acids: CASTGSSYNSPLHF.

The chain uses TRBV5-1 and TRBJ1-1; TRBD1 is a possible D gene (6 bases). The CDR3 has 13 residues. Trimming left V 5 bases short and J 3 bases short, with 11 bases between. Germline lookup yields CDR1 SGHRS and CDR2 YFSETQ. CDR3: CASSITGYTEAFF. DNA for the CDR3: TGCGCCAGCAGTATAACAGGGTACACTGAAGCTTTCTTT.

CDR3 DNA sequence: TGCGCCAGCAGCCAAGGGGACGGGGATACGCAGTATTTT. It specifies CASSQGDGDTQYF. This rearrangement joins TRBV4-3 to TRBJ2-3; D could derive from TRBD1 or TRBD2 (5 bases each). Trimming pared 1 base from V and 6 bases from J, leaving 8 bases between. Looked up from germline, CDR1 is LGHNA and CDR2 is YSLEER. This CDR3 contains 13 residues.

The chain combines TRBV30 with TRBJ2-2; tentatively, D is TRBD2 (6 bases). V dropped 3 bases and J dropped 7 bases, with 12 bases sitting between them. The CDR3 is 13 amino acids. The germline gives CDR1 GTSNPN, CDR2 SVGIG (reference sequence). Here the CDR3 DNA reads TGTGCCTGGAGCTTGGGGACTGACGGGGAGCTGTTTTTT. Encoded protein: CAWSLGTDGELFF.

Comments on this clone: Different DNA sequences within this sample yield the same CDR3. The CDR3 nucleotides read TGTGCCAGCAGTTACTCCCAGGGCTACGAGCAGTACTTC. Translated, it gives CASSYSQGYEQYF. This sequence joins TRBV6-5 and TRBJ2-7, with a tentative D call TRBD1 (5 bases). Trimming cost V 0 bases and J 3 bases, with 6 bases left between them. CDR3 length: 13 residues. CDR1 is MNHEY and CDR2 is SVGAGI in the germline V gene.

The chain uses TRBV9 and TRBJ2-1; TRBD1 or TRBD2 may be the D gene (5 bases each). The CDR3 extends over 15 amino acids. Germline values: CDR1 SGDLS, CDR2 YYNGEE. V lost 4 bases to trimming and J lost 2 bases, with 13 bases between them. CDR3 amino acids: CASSPGTLTYNEQFF. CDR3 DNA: TGTGCCAGCAGCCCCGGGACCCTTACCTACAATGAGCAGTTCTTC. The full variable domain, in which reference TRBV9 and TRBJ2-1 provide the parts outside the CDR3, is DSGVTQTPKHLITATGQRVTLRCSPRSGDLSVYWYQQSLDQGLQFLIQYYNGEERAKGNILERFSAQQFPDLHSELNLSSLELGDSALYFCASSPGTLTYNEQFFGPGTRLTVL.

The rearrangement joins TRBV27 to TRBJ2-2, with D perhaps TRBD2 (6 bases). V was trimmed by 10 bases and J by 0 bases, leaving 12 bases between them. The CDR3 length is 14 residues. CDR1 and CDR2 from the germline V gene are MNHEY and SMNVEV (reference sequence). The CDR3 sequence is CAIRDLSNTGELFF. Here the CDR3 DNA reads TGTGCCATCCGGGACTTATCGAACACCGGGGAGCTGTTTTTT.

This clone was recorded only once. CDR3 loop: CASKGTVSSYEQYF. The CDR3 region has the DNA TGTGCCAGTAAAGGGACGGTTAGCTCCTACGAGCAGTACTTC. The chain uses TRBV19 and TRBJ2-7; D might be TRBD1 or TRBD2, each matching 5 bases. Germline V lookup: CDR1 LNHDA, CDR2 SQIVND (reference sequence). The CDR3 extends over 14 amino acids. V was pared by 7 bases and J by 0 bases, with 13 bases between.

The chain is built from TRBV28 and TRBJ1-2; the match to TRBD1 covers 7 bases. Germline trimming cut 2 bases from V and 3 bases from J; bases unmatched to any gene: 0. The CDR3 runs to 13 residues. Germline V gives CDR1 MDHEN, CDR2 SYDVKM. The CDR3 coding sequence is TGTGCCAGCAGTTTAACAGGGGACTATGGCTACACCTTC. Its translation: CASSLTGDYGYTF.

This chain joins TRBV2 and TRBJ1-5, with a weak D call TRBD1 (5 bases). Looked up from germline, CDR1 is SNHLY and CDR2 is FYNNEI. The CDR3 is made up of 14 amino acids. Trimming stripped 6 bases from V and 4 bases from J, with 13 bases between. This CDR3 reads CASSLRGDNQPQHF. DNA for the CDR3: TGTGCCAGCAGCCTTCGGGGGGATAATCAGCCCCAGCATTTT.